The T cell receptor (beta chain) described here comes from a study of blood T cell repertoires in COVID-19. Study background: COVID-19 samples collected from the United States, Italy and Spain covered acute and convalescent phases. T cells, B-cell-depleted T cells, or PBMCs provided the cDNA or gDNA that served as material.

CDR3 length equals 14 residues. In germline, CDR1 is LGHDT, CDR2 YNNKEL (reference sequence). With 3 bases removed from V and 8 bases from J, the gap between germline ends came to 16 bases. As handled by the study authors: It was from reference gene primer amplification that nucleated cell counts were estimated. Libraries were prepared by immunoSEQ multiplex PCR; TCRdb keeps only in-frame clonotypes and omits some of them. V and J calls and clone size come straight from that table; D and trimming were deduced from the DNA. Among about 27,000 clones listed, approximately 83% were seen once. The genes are TRBV3-1 (or the pseudogene TRBV3-2) and TRBJ1-2; no definite D call. This receptor was obtained from a man in his 70s with acute or convalescent COVID-19. The sample taken for sequencing was peripheral blood. The CDR3: CASSQDLLGGGYTF. The CDR3 nucleotides read TGTGCCAGCAGCCAGGACCTTCTGGGAGGCGGCTACACCTTC.